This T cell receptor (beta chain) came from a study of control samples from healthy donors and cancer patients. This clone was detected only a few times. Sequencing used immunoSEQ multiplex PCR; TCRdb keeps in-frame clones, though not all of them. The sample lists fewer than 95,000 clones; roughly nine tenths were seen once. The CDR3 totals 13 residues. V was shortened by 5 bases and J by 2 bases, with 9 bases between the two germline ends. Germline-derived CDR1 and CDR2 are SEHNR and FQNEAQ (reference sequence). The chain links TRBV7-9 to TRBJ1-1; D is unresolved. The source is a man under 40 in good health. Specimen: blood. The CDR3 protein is CASSPRVNTEAFF. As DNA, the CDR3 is TGTGCCAGCAGCCCCCGCGTAAACACTGAAGCTTTCTTT.